Below are 18 T cell receptor beta chains sequenced from a single sample in a study of human T cells and chemical hapten exposure. TCRdb called the RACE reads again in MiXCR, with one record for every CDR3 protein. The sample carries about 380,000 distinct CDR3 sequences, 4.8% recorded once. Stated time point: patch test 1, 2 weeks after DPC sensitization. Treatment of the sample: therapeutic diphenylcyclopropenone sensitization with weekly scalp DPC. The sequencing used whole blood, collected in connection with sensitization to the hapten diphenylcyclopropenone (DPC). These receptors all stem from a woman in her forties or fifties with alopecia areata. Some clones in this sample may be carry-over from other donors' samples.

This clonotype has ten or more counts. The V and J genes are TRBV7-2 and TRBJ2-3, with 10 bases that match TRBD2. With V trimmed by 4 bases and J by 1 base, 8 bases remained unmatched. The CDR3 runs 17 residues. Germline CDR1 is SGHTA and CDR2 is FQGNSA. In nucleotides, the CDR3 is TGTGCCAGCAGCTCGATTAGCGGGGGGCGGGGCACAGATACGCAGTATTTT. This translates into CASSSISGGRGTDTQYF.

As to this clonotype: Given a much more abundant clone one base away, this may be a read error. The genes are TRBV7-9 and TRBJ1-1; possible D gene TRBD1, 6 bases. This CDR3 comprises 16 residues. Germline V gives CDR1 SEHNR, CDR2 FQNEAQ (reference sequence). The CDR3 is CASSFRGGGSNTEALF. CDR3 DNA sequence: TGTGCCAGCAGCTTTAGAGGAGGGGGTTCGAACACTGAAGCTCTCTTT.

This clonotype was counted only a few times. V is TRBV6-6 and J is TRBJ2-7; D is undetermined. The CDR3 runs to 15 residues. CDR1 and CDR2 (germline): MNHNY, SVGAGI (reference sequence). The V and J ends lost 8 bases and 1 base respectively, with 18 bases between them. The CDR3 nucleotides are TGTGCCAGCCTTTCCGCTGACTCGCGATCCTACGAGCAGTACTTC. Translating it yields CASLSADSRSYEQYF.

This clonotype was detected ten times or more. The chain has TRBV3-1 and TRBJ2-6; D possibly matches TRBD1 or TRBD2 (6 bases each). V was cut by 4 bases and J by 1 base, with 11 bases left in between. CDR3 length: 16 residues. CDR1 and CDR2 from the germline V gene are LGHDT and YNNKEL (reference sequence). The DNA of the CDR3 is TGTGCCAGCAGCCGAAGGGGGGAGTCTGGGGCCAACGTCCTGACTTTC. It specifies CASSRRGESGANVLTF.

This clonotype was observed a handful of times. The J gene is TRBJ2-3, the V gene TRBV5-1; 9 nucleotides match TRBD1. Germline values: CDR1 SGHRS, CDR2 YFSETQ. The junction had 5 bases not matched to a gene; V was cut back by 3 bases and J by 0 bases. The CDR3 loop spans 16 amino acids. The CDR3 loop reads CASSWDREPSTDTQYF. CDR3 DNA: TGCGCCAGCAGCTGGGACAGGGAGCCTAGCACAGATACGCAGTATTTT.

This clonotype came up a few times. This sequence joins TRBV6-4 and TRBJ2-2; D gene unclear. CDR1 and CDR2 (germline): MRHNA, SNTAGT. Trimming took off 7 bases at V and 5 bases at J, with 14 bases between the two ends. The CDR3 extends over 14 amino acids. The CDR3 is CASTPSPGTGELFF. CDR3 DNA: TGTGCCAGCACCCCGAGCCCGGGTACCGGGGAGCTGTTTTTT.

This clonotype was seen many times. This sequence joins TRBV4-3 and TRBJ2-7; possibly TRBD2 for D (5 bases). The CDR3 has 16 amino acids. Germline assignment: CDR1 LGHNA and CDR2 YSLEER. V lost 5 bases to trimming and J lost 0 bases, with 17 bases between them. In nucleotides, the CDR3 is TGCGCCAGCAGCGAAACGGTGGCGGGTAGCTCCTACGAGCAGTACTTC. This encodes CASSETVAGSSYEQYF.

Only a few counts were recorded for this clonotype. The V gene is TRBV7-9, the J gene TRBJ2-3; 13 nucleotides match TRBD2. The V and J ends lost 6 bases and 3 bases, in that order; junction bases with no gene match: 12. The CDR3 loop spans 18 amino acids. Germline loops: CDR1 SEHNR, CDR2 FQNEAQ (reference sequence). CDR3 sequence: CASSSTGTSGVRTDTQYF. In nucleotides, the CDR3 is TGTGCCAGCAGTAGTACCGGGACTAGCGGGGTGAGGACAGATACGCAGTATTTT.

The chain uses TRBV12-3 or TRBV12-4 and TRBJ1-1; D is unresolved. The V end lost 7 bases, the J end lost 0 bases, and 12 bases lay between the germline ends. This CDR3 contains 14 residues. CDR3 loop: CASTLGLLNTEAFF. The CDR3 nucleotides are TGTGCCAGCACTCTCGGACTCCTGAACACTGAAGCTTTCTTT.

This clonotype was observed many times. The chain has TRBV7-2 and TRBJ2-3; no clear D gene. Germline CDR1 SGHTA, CDR2 FQGNSA. CDR3 length: 11 residues. Between the trimmed V and J ends, which lost 7 bases and 5 bases, there was a span of 7 bases. In nucleotides, the CDR3 is TGTGCCAGCACTTCCGTAGATACGCAGTATTTT. Translating it yields CASTSVDTQYF.

This clonotype was seen at least ten times. The V and J genes are TRBV9 and TRBJ2-2; no reliable D call. The CDR3 has 13 amino acids. V was pared by 0 bases and J by 5 bases, with 5 bases between. Germline V CDR1 and CDR2: SGDLS, YYNGEE. The CDR3 here is CASSVVETGELFF. CDR3 DNA sequence: TGTGCCAGCAGCGTAGTGGAGACCGGGGAGCTGTTTTTT.

The rearrangement uses TRBV5-4 and TRBJ1-1; 7 positions match TRBD1. The CDR3 consists of 14 residues. Germline values: CDR1 SGHNT, CDR2 YYREEE (reference sequence). The trim removed 5 bases at V and 1 base at J, leaving 5 bases unmatched. The chain's CDR3 is CASRSGTENTEAFF. The CDR3 DNA sequence: TGTGCCAGCAGATCCGGGACAGAGAACACTGAAGCTTTCTTT.

The chain joins TRBV6-5 to TRBJ2-3, with a tentative D call TRBD2 (6 bases). This CDR3 is built from 15 residues. V lost 7 bases and J 0 bases, leaving 14 bases between the germline ends. CDR1 is MNHEY and CDR2 is SVGAGI in the germline V gene. CDR3: CASIKLGGSTDTQYF. CDR3 sequence (DNA): TGTGCCAGCATTAAATTGGGGGGTAGCACAGATACGCAGTATTTT.

The chain is built from TRBV6-5 and TRBJ2-3; D is possibly TRBD2 (6 bases). Per the germline V gene, CDR1 is MNHEY and CDR2 is SVGAGI. The CDR3 consists of 13 residues. Trimming left V 10 bases short and J 4 bases short, with 15 bases between. This chain's CDR3 is CATGLRGPDTQYF. For the CDR3, the DNA is TGTGCCACCGGACTACGGGGCCCAGATACGCAGTATTTT.

This clonotype was seen many times. This rearrangement joins TRBV29-1 to TRBJ2-5; 14 bases are shared with TRBD2. The CDR3 runs 13 residues. Per germline, CDR1 SQVTM and CDR2 ANQGSEA. V shed 8 bases, J shed 5 bases, and the junction held 4 bases outside the gene matches. This chain's CDR3 is CSLGLAGVETQYF. DNA of the CDR3: TGCAGCTTGGGACTAGCGGGAGTCGAGACCCAGTACTTC.

There are many counts of this clonotype. This rearrangement joins TRBV2 to TRBJ2-7; D is perhaps TRBD1 (7 bases). The ends were cut back, 5 bases at V and 0 bases at J, with 11 bases in the middle. CDR1 and CDR2 (germline): SNHLY, FYNNEI. The CDR3 length is 14 residues. The CDR3 DNA reads TGTGCCAGCAGTCCCCAGGGGGGCTCCTACGAGCAGTACTTC. Its protein is CASSPQGGSYEQYF.

V gene TRBV12-3 or TRBV12-4 combines with J gene TRBJ2-3; maybe TRBD1 (6 bases). The CDR3 contains 13 residues. With 2 bases removed from V and 6 bases from J, the gap between germline ends came to 9 bases. The CDR3 nucleotides read TGTGCCAGCAGTTTACCCACAGGGGATACGCAGTATTTT. It translates to CASSLPTGDTQYF.

This clonotype was detected many times. The chain employs TRBV30 and TRBJ2-7, with 9 bases lining up with TRBD1. V was clipped by 4 bases and J by 5 bases; unmatched bases: 12. In germline, CDR1 is GTSNPN, CDR2 SVGIG (reference sequence). The CDR3 runs to 15 residues. The CDR3 is CAWNSEGQGYHEQYF. The CDR3 DNA sequence: TGTGCCTGGAATTCAGAAGGACAGGGGTACCACGAGCAGTACTTC.